This TCR beta chain was retrieved from a study of blood T cell repertoires in COVID-19. The overall study: COVID-19 samples, acute and convalescent, were from the United States, Italy and Spain. T cells, B-cell-depleted T cells, or PBMCs provided the cDNA or gDNA that served as material.

Study processing details: Reference gene primer amplification yielded estimated nucleated cell counts. TCRdb's table, derived via immunoSEQ multiplex PCR, lists solely in-frame clones and lacks some. D and trimming were read from the DNA, whereas the V and J calls and clone size are those reported in that table. The top ten clones hold more than 3.5% of a sample with about 85,000 clones, 90% of them seen once. This CDR3 is built from 16 residues. Germline CDR1 reads SNHLY; CDR2 reads FYNNEI. Trimming removed 3 bases at V and 2 bases at J, with 14 bases between. This clone appeared a single time. The clonotype originates from a woman of 80 years or more with active or convalescent COVID-19. The chain joins TRBV2 to TRBJ2-1; D not resolved. The sequencing sample was made of peripheral blood. CDR3 amino acids: CASSDKSGGAYNEQFF. Here the CDR3 DNA reads TGTGCCAGCAGTGATAAGTCGGGTGGAGCCTACAATGAGCAGTTCTTC.